One sample yielded the 23 T cell receptor beta chains listed below, sequenced in a study of blood T cell repertoires in COVID-19. Clones were sequenced by immunoSEQ multiplex PCR, and TCRdb holds only the in-frame ones, with some missing. The sample includes a few hundred thousand clones, roughly 87% of them seen just once. Specimen: PBMCs or T cells enriched from blood (not recorded which). The receptors were sampled from a woman aged 25 to 39 who had recovered from COVID-19.

The CDR3 loop reads CASSIQGGPYSNQPQHF. In nucleotides, the CDR3 is TGTGCCAGTAGTATTCAGGGCGGCCCGTATAGCAATCAGCCCCAGCATTTT. This chain joins TRBV19 and TRBJ1-5; D is perhaps TRBD1 (5 bases). V shed 3 bases and J shed 0 bases, with 15 bases lying between them. Germline CDR1 and CDR2: LNHDA and SQIVND (reference sequence). The CDR3 runs 17 residues.

The chain carries TRBV3-1 (or the pseudogene TRBV3-2) and TRBJ1-5; D is ambiguous. Germline-derived CDR1 and CDR2 are LGHDT and YNNKEL (reference sequence). V lost 1 base and J 0 bases, leaving 7 bases between the germline ends. CDR3 length: 15 amino acids. The CDR3 sequence is CASSQAPGSNQPQHF. The CDR3 nucleotides read TGTGCCAGCAGCCAAGCCCCAGGTAGCAATCAGCCCCAGCATTTT.

V usage is TRBV7-2 and J usage is TRBJ1-5, with TRBD1 matching over 7 bases. CDR1 SGHTA and CDR2 FQGNSA come from the germline V gene. Trimming cost V 2 bases and J 3 bases; bases outside gene matches: 4. The CDR3 sequence is 15 residues long. The CDR3 region has the DNA TGTGCCAGCAGCTTAACCGGGACAGCCAATCAGCCCCAGCATTTT. Translation: CASSLTGTANQPQHF.

The V gene is TRBV4-1, the J gene TRBJ1-5; D is ambiguous. CDR3 length: 16 amino acids. CDR1 is MGHRA and CDR2 is YSYEKL in the germline V gene. V shed 1 base and J shed 3 bases, with 13 bases lying between them. The CDR3 sequence: CASSQGGSGYNQPQHF. The CDR3, as DNA: TGCGCCAGCAGCCAAGGAGGTTCGGGGTACAATCAGCCCCAGCATTTT.

This chain uses TRBV11-3 with TRBJ2-3; 10 bases are shared with TRBD2. CDR1 and CDR2 from the germline V gene are SGHNT and YENEEA. This CDR3 comprises 20 residues. V trimming: 1 base; J trimming: 2 bases; junction bases outside the gene matches: 15. CDR3 coding DNA: TGTGCCAGCAGCTTAGGGGGTAGCGGGGGGCACCCCTCCAACACAGATACGCAGTATTTT. Its protein is CASSLGGSGGHPSNTDTQYF.

The V and J genes are TRBV5-1 and TRBJ1-1, with 7 bases fitting TRBD1. The CDR3 is 15 residues long. V lost 2 bases to trimming and J lost 1 base; unmatched junction nucleotides: 5. The germline V gene encodes CDR1 SGHRS and CDR2 YFSETQ. CDR3 nucleotides: TGCGCCAGCAGCTTACGACAGGGAACGAACACTGAAGCTTTCTTT. It specifies CASSLRQGTNTEAFF.

CDR3: CASSLFTGGRYEQYF. DNA of the CDR3: TGTGCCAGCAGCTTGTTTACGGGGGGGCGGTACGAGCAGTACTTC. V and J are TRBV5-5 and TRBJ2-7, with TRBD2 matching 8 bases. This CDR3 has 15 amino acids. V lost 1 base and J lost 4; bases outside the gene matches: 7. CDR1 is SGHKS, CDR2 YYEKEE, per germline (reference sequence).

The chain has TRBV5-1 and TRBJ2-3, with D unresolved. This CDR3 region has 15 residues. Trimming removed 0 bases at V and 1 base at J, with 9 bases between. Germline-derived CDR1 and CDR2 are SGHRS and YFSETQ. CDR3 in amino acids: CASSLGHSRTDTQYF. CDR3 in DNA: TGCGCCAGCAGCTTGGGGCATTCCCGCACAGATACGCAGTATTTT. The entire variable domain, with the rest obtained from reference TRBV5-1 and TRBJ2-3, is as follows: KAGVTQTPRYLIKTRGQQVTLSCSPISGHRSVSWYQQTPGQGLQFLFEYFSETQRNKGNFPGRFSGRQFSNSRSEMNVSTLELGDSALYLCASSLGHSRTDTQYFGPGTRLTVL.

In regard to this clone: This same CDR3 is encoded by further DNA sequences in the sample. The chain's CDR3 is CASSPGQGLYGYTF. CDR3 coding DNA: TGTGCCAGCAGCCCAGGACAGGGCCTCTATGGCTACACCTTC. The chain has TRBV28 and TRBJ1-2; 8 bases fit TRBD1. The CDR3 spans 14 residues. Losses at the gene ends were 6 bases for V and 4 bases for J; bases not matched to a gene: 7. Germline loops: CDR1 MDHEN, CDR2 SYDVKM.

The chain links TRBV28 to TRBJ1-2; D remains unclear. Germline V lookup: CDR1 MDHEN, CDR2 SYDVKM. Trimming pared 1 base from V and 0 bases from J, leaving 21 bases between. The CDR3 has 19 residues. The CDR3 DNA is TGTGCCAGCAGTTTATTGACAATTACTAAATCGGGAGCTAACTATGGCTACACCTTC. Encoded protein: CASSLLTITKSGANYGYTF.

V is TRBV10-3 and J is TRBJ1-6; 7 nucleotides agree with TRBD1. After removal of 0 bases from V and 10 bases from J, the junction contained 9 bases not matched to a gene. The CDR3 loop spans 16 amino acids. Germline V gene lookup returns CDR1 ENHRY and CDR2 SYGVKD. CDR3 DNA sequence: TGTGCCATCAGTGAGTCGATGCGGACAGGCGGCTCACCCCTCCACTTT. Translating gives CAISESMRTGGSPLHF.

The table lists this clone with a count of one. This chain uses TRBV9 with TRBJ2-2, with 12 bases aligning to TRBD2. CDR3 length equals 18 residues. Per the germline V gene, CDR1 is SGDLS and CDR2 is YYNGEE. The ends lost 4 bases at V and 2 bases at J; junction bases unmatched: 9. The CDR3 here is CASSNPGLAGLNTGELFF. In DNA form, the CDR3 reads TGTGCCAGCAGCAATCCGGGACTAGCGGGCCTTAACACCGGGGAGCTGTTTTTT.

The chain couples TRBV5-1 to TRBJ1-4, with D possibly being TRBD1 (5 bases). CDR3 length: 17 residues. CDR1 is SGHRS and CDR2 is YFSETQ in the germline V gene. Trimming removed 1 base at V and 7 bases at J, with 20 bases between. DNA for the CDR3: TGCGCCAGCAGCTTGTCTTCAGGGAGGACGGCGGGTGAAAAACTGTTTTTT. The encoded protein is CASSLSSGRTAGEKLFF.

In its sample, this clone was seen once. The chain recombines TRBV18 with TRBJ1-4; D possibly corresponds to TRBD1 (6 bases). The ends were cut back, 3 bases at V and 1 base at J, with 12 bases in the middle. In germline, CDR1 is KGHSH, CDR2 LQKENI. The CDR3 has 16 amino acids. CDR3 loop: CASSPDRTLTNEKLFF. CDR3 DNA sequence: TGTGCCAGCTCACCTGACAGGACCTTAACTAATGAAAAACTGTTTTTT.

This clone turned up a few times. The chain has TRBV10-1 and TRBJ2-5; tentative D call: TRBD1 (6 bases). The V end lost 3 bases, the J end lost 4 bases, and 21 bases lay between the germline ends. CDR1 and CDR2 (germline): WNHNN, SYGVQD (reference sequence). The CDR3 extends over 17 amino acids. CDR3 DNA sequence: TGCGCCAGCAGTGATAGGGGGACGGTAGGGGAAGGAGAGACCCAGTACTTC. Encoded protein: CASSDRGTVGEGETQYF.

This chain uses TRBV19 with TRBJ2-1, with 7 bases matching TRBD1. V lost 4 bases to trimming and J lost 7 bases; unmatched junction nucleotides: 7. The CDR3 length is 14 residues. Germline CDR1 LNHDA, CDR2 SQIVND (reference sequence). CDR3 DNA: TGTGCCAGTAGTACCTCGTACAGGGGAAATGAGCAGTTCTTC. Its translation is CASSTSYRGNEQFF.

The chain uses TRBV13 and TRBJ2-1, with 8 bases matching TRBD2. V was pared by 6 bases and J by 6 bases, with 7 bases of the junction left unmatched. Per germline, CDR1 PRHDT and CDR2 FYEKMQ (reference sequence). This CDR3 contains 14 residues. This CDR3 is CASRHLAGVNEQFF. The DNA for the CDR3 is TGTGCCAGCAGACACCTAGCGGGTGTCAATGAGCAGTTCTTC.

The rearrangement uses TRBV19 and TRBJ1-1, with D perhaps matching TRBD1 (5 bases). Germline values: CDR1 LNHDA, CDR2 SQIVND (reference sequence). V shed 5 bases and J shed 6 bases, with 13 bases lying between them. CDR3 size: 13 residues. The CDR3 bases are TGTGCCAGTAGTGTGGGGCGACGGGCTGAAGCTTTCTTT. It encodes CASSVGRRAEAFF.

The V and J genes are TRBV6-6 and TRBJ1-5, with 8 bases that match TRBD1. J was trimmed by 0 bases and V by 6 bases; bases with no gene match: 4. The CDR3 loop spans 15 amino acids. The germline gives CDR1 MNHNY, CDR2 SVGAGI (reference sequence). Here the CDR3 DNA reads TGTGCCAGCAGAGCCGGACAGGGTAGCAATCAGCCCCAGCATTTT. Its protein product is CASRAGQGSNQPQHF.

V gene TRBV13 combines with J gene TRBJ2-2; D not resolved. The V and J ends lost 7 bases and 4 bases respectively, with 4 bases between them. The CDR3 sequence is 11 residues long. The germline V gene encodes CDR1 PRHDT and CDR2 FYEKMQ (reference sequence). In DNA form, the CDR3 reads TGTGCCAGCACGTTCACCGGGGAGCTGTTTTTT. Protein: CASTFTGELFF.

This chain joins TRBV21-1 and TRBJ2-3; the listed D gene, TRBD1, was not tested against the DNA. TRBV21-1 is designated a pseudogene. This CDR3 has 17 residues. The CDR3 loop reads CASSKGRGQGSTDTQYF. In DNA, the CDR3 is TGTGCCAGCAGCAAAGGGAGGGGACAGGGGAGCACAGATACGCAGTATTTT.

The sample holds a few counts of this clone. V is TRBV24-1 and J is TRBJ2-2; 13 bases line up with TRBD2. The germline CDR1 and CDR2 sequences are KGHDR and SFDVKD. The CDR3 consists of 18 residues. The V and J ends lost 5 bases and 0 bases, in that order; junction bases with no gene match: 5. The CDR3 is CATSALTSGGPNTGELFF. CDR3 sequence (DNA): TGTGCCACCAGTGCCCTGACTAGCGGGGGGCCGAACACCGGGGAGCTGTTTTTT.

CDR3 in DNA: TGTGCCAGCAGTTACTTGACGGGATACAATGAGCAGTTCTTC. Amino acids: CASSYLTGYNEQFF. The chain uses TRBV6-6 and TRBJ2-1, with TRBD2 as a possible D gene (5 bases). V was trimmed by 1 base and J by 4 bases, leaving 8 bases between them. CDR3 length equals 14 residues. Per germline, CDR1 MNHNY and CDR2 SVGAGI (reference sequence).